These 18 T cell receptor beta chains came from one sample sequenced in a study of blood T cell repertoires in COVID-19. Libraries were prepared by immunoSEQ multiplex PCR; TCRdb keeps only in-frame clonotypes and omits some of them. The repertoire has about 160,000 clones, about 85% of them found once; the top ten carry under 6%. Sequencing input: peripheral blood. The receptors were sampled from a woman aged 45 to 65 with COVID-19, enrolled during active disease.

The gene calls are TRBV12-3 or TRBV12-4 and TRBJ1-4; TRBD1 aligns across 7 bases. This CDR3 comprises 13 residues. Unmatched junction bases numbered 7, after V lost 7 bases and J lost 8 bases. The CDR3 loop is CASKGQVGEKLFF. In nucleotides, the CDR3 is TGTGCCAGCAAAGGACAGGTGGGCGAAAAACTGTTTTTT.

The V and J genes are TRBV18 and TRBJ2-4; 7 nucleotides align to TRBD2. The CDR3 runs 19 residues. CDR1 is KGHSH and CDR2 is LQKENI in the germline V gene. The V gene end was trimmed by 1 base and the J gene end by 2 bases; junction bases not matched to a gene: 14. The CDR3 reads CASSPLQLGDYQSKNIQYF. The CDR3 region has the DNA TGTGCCAGCTCACCACTTCAATTAGGGGACTACCAATCCAAAAACATTCAGTACTTC.

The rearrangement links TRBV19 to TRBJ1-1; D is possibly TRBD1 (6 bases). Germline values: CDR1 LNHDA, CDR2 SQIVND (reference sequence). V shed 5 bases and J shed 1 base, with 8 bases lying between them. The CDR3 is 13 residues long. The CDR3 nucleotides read TGTGCCAGTAGTGCAGGGGCGAACACTGAAGCTTTCTTT. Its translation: CASSAGANTEAFF.

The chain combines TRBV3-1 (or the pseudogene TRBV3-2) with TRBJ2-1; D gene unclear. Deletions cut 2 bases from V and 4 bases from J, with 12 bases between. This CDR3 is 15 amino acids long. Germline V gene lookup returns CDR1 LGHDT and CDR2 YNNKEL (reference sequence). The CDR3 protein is CASSQSQSTYNEQFF. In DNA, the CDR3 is TGTGCCAGCAGCCAATCACAGAGCACATACAATGAGCAGTTCTTC.

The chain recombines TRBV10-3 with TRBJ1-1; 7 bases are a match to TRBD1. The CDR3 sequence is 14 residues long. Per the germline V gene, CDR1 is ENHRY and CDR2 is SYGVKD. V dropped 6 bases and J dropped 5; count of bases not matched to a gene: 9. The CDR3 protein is CAISPLQGRTEAFF. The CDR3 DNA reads TGTGCCATCAGCCCGCTACAGGGGAGGACTGAAGCTTTCTTT.

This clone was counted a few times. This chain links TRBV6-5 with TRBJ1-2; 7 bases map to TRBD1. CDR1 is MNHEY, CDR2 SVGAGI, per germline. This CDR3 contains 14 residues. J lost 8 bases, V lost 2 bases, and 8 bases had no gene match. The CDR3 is CASSYTTTGYGYTF. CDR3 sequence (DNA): TGTGCCAGCAGTTACACGACGACAGGGTACGGCTACACCTTC.

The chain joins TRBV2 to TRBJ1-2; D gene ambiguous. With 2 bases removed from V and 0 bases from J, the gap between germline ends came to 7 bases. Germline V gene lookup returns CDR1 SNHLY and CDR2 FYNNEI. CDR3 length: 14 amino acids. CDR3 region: CASSESQSNYGYTF. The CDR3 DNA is TGTGCCAGCAGTGAATCACAGTCTAACTATGGCTACACCTTC.

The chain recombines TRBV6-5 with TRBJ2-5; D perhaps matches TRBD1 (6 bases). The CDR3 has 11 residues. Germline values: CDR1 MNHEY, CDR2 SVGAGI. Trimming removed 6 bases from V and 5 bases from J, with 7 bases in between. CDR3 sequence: CASRTGETQYF. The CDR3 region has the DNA TGTGCCAGCAGAACAGGGGAGACCCAGTACTTC.

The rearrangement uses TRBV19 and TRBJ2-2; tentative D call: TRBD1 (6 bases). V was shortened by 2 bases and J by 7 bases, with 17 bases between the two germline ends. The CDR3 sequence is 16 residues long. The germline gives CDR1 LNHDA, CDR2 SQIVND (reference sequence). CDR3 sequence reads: CASSIYQGNTVGELFF. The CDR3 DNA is TGTGCCAGTAGTATATACCAGGGGAACACGGTCGGGGAGCTGTTTTTT.

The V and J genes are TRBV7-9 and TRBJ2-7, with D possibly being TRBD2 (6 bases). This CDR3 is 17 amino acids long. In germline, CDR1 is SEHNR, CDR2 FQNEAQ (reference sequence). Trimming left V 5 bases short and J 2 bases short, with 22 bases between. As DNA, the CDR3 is TGTGCCAGCAGCCCAACCCTGACGTCGCGGGATGCCTACGAGCAGTACTTC. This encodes CASSPTLTSRDAYEQYF.

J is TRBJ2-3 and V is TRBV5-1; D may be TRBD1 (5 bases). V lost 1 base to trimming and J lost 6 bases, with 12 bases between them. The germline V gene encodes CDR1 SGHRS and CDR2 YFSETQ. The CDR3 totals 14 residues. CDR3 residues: CASSLIVGVDTQYF. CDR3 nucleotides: TGCGCCAGCAGCTTGATAGTAGGGGTGGATACGCAGTATTTT. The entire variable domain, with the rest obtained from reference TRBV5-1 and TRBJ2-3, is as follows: KAGVTQTPRYLIKTRGQQVTLSCSPISGHRSVSWYQQTPGQGLQFLFEYFSETQRNKGNFPGRFSGRQFSNSRSEMNVSTLELGDSALYLCASSLIVGVDTQYFGPGTRLTVL.

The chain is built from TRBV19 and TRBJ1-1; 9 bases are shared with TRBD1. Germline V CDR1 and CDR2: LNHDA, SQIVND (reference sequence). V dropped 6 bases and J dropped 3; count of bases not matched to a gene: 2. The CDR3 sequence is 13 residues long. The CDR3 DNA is TGTGCCAGTAGCAGACAGGGGGACACTGAAGCTTTCTTT. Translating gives CASSRQGDTEAFF. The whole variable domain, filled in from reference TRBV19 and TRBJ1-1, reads DGGITQSPKYLFRKEGQNVTLSCEQNLNHDAMYWYRQDPGQGLRLIYYSQIVNDFQKGDIAEGYSVSREKKESFPLTVTSAQKNPTAFYLCASSRQGDTEAFFGQGTRLTVV.

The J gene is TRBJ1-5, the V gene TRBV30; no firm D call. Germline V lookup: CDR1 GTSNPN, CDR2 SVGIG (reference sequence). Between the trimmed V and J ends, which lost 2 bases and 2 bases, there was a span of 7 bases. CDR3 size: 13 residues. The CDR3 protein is CAWSSTGNQPQHF. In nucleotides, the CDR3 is TGTGCCTGGAGTTCCACTGGCAATCAGCCCCAGCATTTT.

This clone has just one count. This CDR3 reads CASSPTYLTGHAGELFF. The CDR3 DNA follows: TGTGCCAGCTCACCAACTTACTTGACAGGGCATGCCGGGGAGCTGTTTTTT. The rearrangement joins TRBV18 to TRBJ2-2; TRBD1 matches at 7 bases. V shed 2 bases and J 6 bases; nucleotides not matched to a gene: 12. The CDR3 consists of 17 residues. CDR1 and CDR2 (germline): KGHSH, LQKENI.

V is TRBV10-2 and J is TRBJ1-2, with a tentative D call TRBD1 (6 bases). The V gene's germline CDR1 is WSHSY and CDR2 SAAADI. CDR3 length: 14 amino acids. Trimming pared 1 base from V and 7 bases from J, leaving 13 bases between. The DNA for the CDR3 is TGCGCCAGCAGTGAGTTGGACAGAGGACGTGGCTACACCTTC. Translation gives CASSELDRGRGYTF.

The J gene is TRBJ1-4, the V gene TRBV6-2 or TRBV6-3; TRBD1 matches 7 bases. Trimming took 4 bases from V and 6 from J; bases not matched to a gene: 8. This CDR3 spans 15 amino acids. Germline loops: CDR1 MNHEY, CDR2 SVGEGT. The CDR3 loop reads CASSSRTGLDEKLFF. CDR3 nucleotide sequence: TGTGCCAGCAGTTCCCGGACAGGCCTCGATGAAAAACTGTTTTTT.

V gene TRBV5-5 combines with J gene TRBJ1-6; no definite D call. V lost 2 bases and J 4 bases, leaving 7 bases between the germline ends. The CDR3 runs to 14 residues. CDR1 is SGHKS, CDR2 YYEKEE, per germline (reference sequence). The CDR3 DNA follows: TGTGCCAGCAGCTTTGATAGTTATAATTCACCCCTCCACTTT. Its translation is CASSFDSYNSPLHF.

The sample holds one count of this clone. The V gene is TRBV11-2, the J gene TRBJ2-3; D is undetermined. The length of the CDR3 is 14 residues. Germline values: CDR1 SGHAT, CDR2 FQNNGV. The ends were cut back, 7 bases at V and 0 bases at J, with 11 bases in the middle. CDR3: CASTRPPSTDTQYF. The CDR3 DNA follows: TGTGCCAGCACGCGGCCACCTAGCACAGATACGCAGTATTTT.